This T cell receptor (beta chain) was obtained from a study of T cells in localized non-small cell lung cancer. Study-wide points: Adjacent lung held a median 57 of the top 100 tumor clones.

Sequencing was performed with immunoSEQ multiplex PCR; in TCRdb, only in-frame clones are kept and a portion is missing. The profile shows approximately 2,800 clones, approximately 20% of them singletons. This clone was picked up a small number of times. The target antigen is unknown. The CDR3 is made up of 15 amino acids. V gave up 6 bases and J gave up 3 bases; unmatched junction bases: 7. Germline V gene data show CDR1 as WSHSY and CDR2 as SAAADI. This specimen consisted of lung tumor tissue, obtained before any cancer treatment. The J gene is TRBJ2-7, the V gene TRBV10-2, with 11 bases fitting TRBD2. The TCR sequence derives from a male donor aged 60 or over with stage II squamous cell lung carcinoma. CDR3 nucleotide sequence: TGCGCCAGCAGACAGATAGCGGGAGGGTTCTACGAGCAGTACTTC. Translating it yields CASRQIAGGFYEQYF.